Here is one T cell receptor beta chain with its context. These data originate in a study of technical replicates of blood from a handful of donors. The protocol was immunoSEQ multiplex PCR, while the TCRdb copy is restricted to in-frame clones and leaves out a portion. This sample yields some 71,000 clones, of which approximately 96% are seen a single time; approximately 0.2% belongs to the top ten. Germline loops: CDR1 SEHNR, CDR2 FQNEAQ (reference sequence). This CDR3 is built from 15 residues. The germline V and J ends were trimmed by 5 bases and 10 bases, with 20 bases remaining between them. The sequencing input was T cells isolated from PBMCs. The TCR was taken from a human donor in good health. The rearrangement links TRBV7-9 to TRBJ1-4; D perhaps matches TRBD1 (5 bases). CDR3 DNA: TGTGCCAGCAGCCCCATCGGAGGGGTAGCAGGAAAACTGTTTTTT. As protein: CASSPIGGVAGKLFF.